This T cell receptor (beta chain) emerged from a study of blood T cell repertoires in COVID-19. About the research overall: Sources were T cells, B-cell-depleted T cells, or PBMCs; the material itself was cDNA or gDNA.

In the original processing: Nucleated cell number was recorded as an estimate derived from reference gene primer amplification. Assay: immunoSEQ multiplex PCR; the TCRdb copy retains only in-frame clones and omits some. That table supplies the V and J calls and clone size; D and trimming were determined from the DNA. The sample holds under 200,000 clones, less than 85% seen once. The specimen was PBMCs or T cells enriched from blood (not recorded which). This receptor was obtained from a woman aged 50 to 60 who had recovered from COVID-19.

CDR3 protein: CASIRSGTGSGSGYGYTF. CDR3 nucleotides: TGTGCCAGCATTCGGTCCGGGACAGGGTCCGGTAGTGGCTATGGCTACACCTTC. The chain employs TRBV6-6 and TRBJ1-2; 9 bases are shared with TRBD1. Germline V gene sequence: CDR1 MNHNY, CDR2 SVGAGI (reference sequence). The trim removed 7 bases at V and 4 bases at J, leaving 19 bases unmatched. CDR3 length: 18 amino acids.